The 30 T cell receptor beta chains below all came from one sample that was sequenced in a study of T cell repertoires in cytomegalovirus infection. TCRdb recomputed calls from the reads with MiXCR, one row per CDR3 protein. Here the sample spans 630,000 or so distinct CDR3 sequences, less than 25% being singletons. Sample: CD8+ T cells from PBMCs. The receptors were sampled from a human donor in good health (CMV status not recorded). Some clones in this sample may be carry-over from other donors' samples.

This clonotype was seen more than once but under ten times. The rearrangement links TRBV19 to TRBJ2-1; TRBD2 agrees at 10 bases. The V and J ends lost 3 bases and 7 bases, in that order; junction bases with no gene match: 6. The length of the CDR3 is 15 residues. Germline loops: CDR1 LNHDA, CDR2 SQIVND (reference sequence). The CDR3 DNA reads TGTGCCAGTAGTATGATTAGCGGGGGGTTAAATGAGCAGTTCTTC. Its translation is CASSMISGGLNEQFF. The entire variable domain, with the rest obtained from reference TRBV19 and TRBJ2-1, is as follows: DGGITQSPKYLFRKEGQNVTLSCEQNLNHDAMYWYRQDPGQGLRLIYYSQIVNDFQKGDIAEGYSVSREKKESFPLTVTSAQKNPTAFYLCASSMISGGLNEQFFGPGTRLTVL.

This chain uses TRBV5-4 with TRBJ2-7; the D is unclear. Per the germline V gene, CDR1 is SGHNT and CDR2 is YYREEE (reference sequence). Trimming pared 5 bases from V and 3 bases from J, leaving 15 bases between. CDR3 length: 14 amino acids. CDR3 amino acids: CASRENGQDYEQYF. The CDR3 bases are TGTGCCAGCAGAGAGAATGGGCAGGACTACGAGCAGTACTTC.

Concerning this clonotype: The germline gene is not matched at one end of the junction; a read error may be the cause. The rearrangement uses TRBV29-1 and TRBJ2-1, with D possibly called TRBD1 or TRBD2 (5 bases each). The length of the CDR3 is 15 residues. Per germline, CDR1 SQVTM and CDR2 ANQGSEA. CDR3 residues: CSVEDVGVVYSEQFF. CDR3 nucleotides: TGCAGCGTTGAAGATGTGGGGGTGGTCTACAGTGAGCAGTTCTTC.

The chain joins TRBV9 to TRBJ1-1; TRBD1 matches at 10 bases. The CDR3 has 14 residues. Germline V gene sequence: CDR1 SGDLS, CDR2 YYNGEE. V shed 0 bases and J 5 bases; nucleotides not matched to a gene: 1. The CDR3 DNA follows: TGTGCCAGCAGCGTAGGGGACAGGGGAACTGAAGCTTTCTTT. This encodes CASSVGDRGTEAFF. The whole variable domain, remainder taken from reference TRBV9 and TRBJ1-1, is DSGVTQTPKHLITATGQRVTLRCSPRSGDLSVYWYQQSLDQGLQFLIQYYNGEERAKGNILERFSAQQFPDLHSELNLSSLELGDSALYFCASSVGDRGTEAFFGQGTRLTVV.

This chain connects TRBV5-1 to TRBJ2-1; 8 bases fit TRBD1. The CDR3 is 14 amino acids. With 4 bases clipped from V and 8 bases from J, the junction kept 8 bases outside the gene matches. From germline, CDR1 is SGHRS and CDR2 YFSETQ. The CDR3 sequence is CASSPGQGSDEQFF. CDR3 sequence (DNA): TGCGCCAGCAGCCCCGGACAGGGATCGGATGAGCAGTTCTTC.

This clonotype was seen repeatedly, ten times or more. The chain combines TRBV7-8 with TRBJ2-7; the match to TRBD1 covers 7 bases. CDR3 length: 16 residues. Germline V gene data show CDR1 as SGHVS and CDR2 as FQNEAQ. Trimming cost V 4 bases and J 7 bases; bases outside gene matches: 16. CDR3 region: CASSSPTGRLFGEQYF. The CDR3 DNA reads as TGTGCCAGCAGCTCGCCGACAGGGCGCCTCTTTGGGGAGCAGTACTTC.

This clonotype was detected many times. The V gene is TRBV7-6, the J gene TRBJ1-4, with D hard to call. Germline lookup yields CDR1 SGHVS and CDR2 FNYEAQ. The CDR3 sequence is 14 residues long. V shed 0 bases and J shed 8 bases, with 10 bases lying between them. The CDR3 sequence: CASSLAGIREKLFF. As DNA, the CDR3 is TGTGCCAGCAGCTTAGCAGGGATTCGAGAAAAACTGTTTTTT.

This clonotype showed up many times. This chain joins TRBV7-2 and TRBJ2-7; D not resolved. Germline CDR1 and CDR2: SGHTA and FQGNSA. Trimming removed 2 bases from V and 1 base from J, with 6 bases in between. The CDR3 has 13 residues. The CDR3 loop reads CASSLTNSYEQYF. The CDR3 DNA is TGTGCCAGCAGCTTAACTAATTCCTACGAGCAGTACTTC.

The chain combines TRBV7-9 with TRBJ2-1, with a possible D match to TRBD1 (7 bases). V was cut by 5 bases and J by 7 bases, with 12 bases left in between. This CDR3 contains 13 residues. CDR1 and CDR2 from the germline V gene are SEHNR and FQNEAQ (reference sequence). CDR3 DNA: TGTGCCAGCAGCGCGGGACAGATGAATGAGCAGTTCTTC. Protein: CASSAGQMNEQFF.

V is TRBV4-1 and J is TRBJ2-7; D tentatively reads TRBD1 or TRBD2 (5 bases each). The CDR3 is 15 residues long. Trimming removed 3 bases from V and 0 bases from J, with 12 bases in between. Germline V lookup: CDR1 MGHRA, CDR2 YSYEKL. The CDR3 bases are TGCGCCAGCAGCCAGGGGACGTCCAGCTCCTACGAGCAGTACGTC. Amino acid sequence: CASSQGTSSSYEQYV.

This chain joins TRBV2 and TRBJ1-2; D is possibly TRBD1 (5 bases). V lost 6 bases, J lost 7 bases, and 12 bases lay in between. Per germline, CDR1 SNHLY and CDR2 FYNNEI. There are 12 residues in the CDR3. CDR3 nucleotide sequence: TGTGCCAGCAGGCCGGGGCTGGGTGGCTACACCTTC. It encodes CASRPGLGGYTF.

This clonotype was observed a handful of times. This rearrangement joins TRBV20-1 to TRBJ2-3; TRBD2 agrees at 8 bases. The CDR3 is 17 residues long. Trimming removed 0 bases from V and 7 bases from J; junction bases left unmatched: 15. Germline values: CDR1 DFQATT, CDR2 SNEGSKA (reference sequence). The CDR3 sequence is CSAREPSGPRLTNTQYF. CDR3 nucleotides: TGCAGTGCTAGAGAGCCTAGCGGGCCGCGCCTGACAAATACGCAGTATTTT.

The chain links TRBV7-3 to TRBJ2-1, with D possibly matching TRBD2 (6 bases). Trimming cost V 2 bases and J 5 bases, with 16 bases left between them. The CDR3 runs to 16 residues. Germline CDR1 and CDR2: SGHTA and FQGTGA. This CDR3 is CASSLAGRPPNNEQFF. DNA of the CDR3: TGTGCCAGCAGCTTAGCGGGGAGACCACCCAACAATGAGCAGTTCTTC.

The table lists this clonotype with a few counts. V usage is TRBV6-6 and J usage is TRBJ1-4; 7 bases line up with TRBD1. Germline assignment: CDR1 MNHNY and CDR2 SVGAGI (reference sequence). The CDR3 runs 14 residues. V dropped 2 bases and J dropped 8; count of bases not matched to a gene: 5. CDR3 coding DNA: TGTGCCAGCAGTTACGAGACAGGGATGGAAAAACTGTTTTTT. Its translation is CASSYETGMEKLFF.

Note on this clonotype: A much more abundant neighbour one base away suggests this may be a read error. The CDR3 DNA is TGTGCCAGCAGCTTAGCGCTGGGGGGCGGAGAGAACCAGTACTTC. This codes for CASSLALGGGENQYF. J is TRBJ2-5 and V is TRBV7-6; perhaps D is TRBD1 or TRBD2 (6 bases each). Germline V gene data show CDR1 as SGHVS and CDR2 as FNYEAQ. The length of the CDR3 is 15 residues.

The CDR3 DNA sequence: TGTGCCAGCAGCCGAACTACTTTTTCAGACAATGAGCAGTTCTTC. It yields the protein CASSRTTFSDNEQFF. V usage is TRBV7-4 and J usage is TRBJ2-1; D is undetermined. Per the germline V gene, CDR1 is SGHVT and CDR2 is SQSDAQ. Trimming took 5 bases from V and 5 from J, leaving 16 bases between them. CDR3 length: 15 residues.

As to this clonotype: This may arise from a read error, as a much more abundant clone is one base away. V and J are TRBV7-8 and TRBJ2-1, with 15 bases aligning to TRBD2. The germline V gene encodes CDR1 SGHVS and CDR2 FQNEAQ. The CDR3 has 18 amino acids. The J segment lost 4 bases and the V segment lost 5 bases, leaving 9 bases of the junction unmatched. The CDR3 DNA sequence: TGTGCCAGCAGCACCAGGACTAGCGGGGGGGTGCGGTACAATGAGCAGTTCTTC. It yields the protein CASSTRTSGGVRYNEQFF.

The CDR3 region has the DNA TGTGCCAGCAGTGACTCGTTTACAGGGGTACCCTACAATGAGCAGTTCTTC. Protein: CASSDSFTGVPYNEQFF. The chain joins TRBV6-4 to TRBJ2-1; 7 nucleotides align to TRBD1. This CDR3 region has 17 residues. V shed 0 bases, J shed 2 bases, and the junction held 7 bases outside the gene matches. The V gene's germline CDR1 is MRHNA and CDR2 SNTAGT.

This clonotype was detected a few times. The J gene is TRBJ2-1, the V gene TRBV7-6; D gene unclear. The CDR3 sequence is 13 residues long. Trimming took off 7 bases at V and 9 bases at J, with 16 bases between the two ends. Germline CDR1 and CDR2: SGHVS and FNYEAQ. The DNA of the CDR3 is TGTGCCAGCAACCTCTCCGAGGAACCTGAGCAGTTCTTC. It yields the protein CASNLSEEPEQFF.

The chain joins TRBV7-9 to TRBJ2-1; TRBD2 is a possible D gene (7 bases). The germline V gene has CDR1 SEHNR and CDR2 FQNEAQ (reference sequence). V was trimmed by 5 bases and J by 9 bases, leaving 17 bases between them. This CDR3 region has 14 residues. CDR3 protein: CASSPNGGGREQFF. In nucleotides, the CDR3 is TGTGCCAGCAGCCCTAATGGCGGGGGCCGTGAGCAGTTCTTC.

In this sample, this clonotype turned up a few times. This chain connects TRBV5-1 to TRBJ2-2; 9 bases line up with TRBD1. The CDR3 has 16 residues. The junction had 9 bases not matched to a gene; V was cut back by 7 bases and J by 2 bases. Germline V gene sequence: CDR1 SGHRS, CDR2 YFSETQ. CDR3 loop: CASDTGTGPNTGELFF. The CDR3 DNA reads TGCGCCAGCGATACCGGGACAGGGCCTAACACCGGGGAGCTGTTTTTT.

The V and J genes are TRBV7-9 and TRBJ2-7, with D possibly TRBD2 on 5 matching bases. V lost 0 bases to trimming and J lost 4 bases, with 10 bases between them. The CDR3 is 14 residues long. The germline gives CDR1 SEHNR, CDR2 FQNEAQ (reference sequence). The CDR3 reads CASSLATAGYEQYV. The CDR3 coding sequence is TGTGCCAGCAGCTTAGCGACGGCGGGTTACGAGCAGTACGTC.

As regards this clonotype: Since a much larger clone is just one base distant, this may be a read error. The CDR3 spells CASGDKVNEQFF. CDR3 DNA: TGTGCCAGCGGGGACAAGGTCAATGAGCAGTTCTTC. The chain couples TRBV7-2 to TRBJ2-1; tentative D call: TRBD1 (6 bases). The CDR3 sequence is 12 residues long. Trimming left V 8 bases short and J 6 bases short, with 11 bases between. The germline V gene has CDR1 SGHTA and CDR2 FQGNSA.

This clonotype was seen more than once but under ten times. The rearrangement uses TRBV4-2 and TRBJ2-1, with TRBD2 matching over 11 bases. Trimming removed 0 bases from V and 8 bases from J; junction bases left unmatched: 9. Germline V gene data show CDR1 as LGHNA and CDR2 as YNFKEQ. CDR3 length equals 17 residues. The DNA of the CDR3 is TGTGCCAGCAGCCAAGATTATAGCGGGGGGGCCTTGGATGAGCAGTTCTTC. As protein: CASSQDYSGGALDEQFF.

The count of this clonotype is one. The gene calls are TRBV2 and TRBJ2-2; unclear D gene. The CDR3 has 15 amino acids. V was trimmed by 6 bases and J by 0 bases, leaving 11 bases between them. Germline V lookup: CDR1 SNHLY, CDR2 FYNNEI. DNA for the CDR3: TGTGCCAGCAGCAAACAGTCTCCGAACACCGGGGAGCTGTTTTTT. It translates to CASSKQSPNTGELFF.

The rearrangement joins TRBV20-1 to TRBJ1-6, with 12 positions matching TRBD1. V lost 8 bases to trimming and J lost 0 bases; unmatched junction nucleotides: 8. Per germline, CDR1 DFQATT and CDR2 SNEGSKA (reference sequence). CDR3 length equals 17 residues. The CDR3 sequence: CSSGTGGPLSYNSPLHF. DNA of the CDR3: TGCAGTTCCGGGACAGGGGGCCCCCTCTCCTATAATTCACCCCTCCACTTT.

This clonotype was detected many times. The chain has TRBV7-8 and TRBJ2-3; 8 bases match TRBD1. CDR3 length: 16 amino acids. J gave up 1 base and V 0 bases, and 3 bases lay outside the gene matches. CDR1 is SGHVS, CDR2 FQNEAQ, per germline. The CDR3 loop is CASSLATGEGTDTQYF. The CDR3 region has the DNA TGTGCCAGCAGCTTAGCGACAGGGGAGGGCACAGATACGCAGTATTTT.

This clonotype has ten or more counts. This chain joins TRBV11-3 and TRBJ2-3; 7 bases are a match to TRBD2. Per the germline V gene, CDR1 is SGHNT and CDR2 is YENEEA. Unmatched junction bases numbered 6, after V lost 3 bases and J lost 6 bases. The CDR3 is 14 amino acids. The chain's CDR3 is CASSFSGLDDTQYF. The CDR3 region has the DNA TGTGCCAGCAGCTTCAGCGGACTAGACGATACGCAGTATTTT.

The gene calls are TRBV6-2 or TRBV6-3 and TRBJ1-1; possible D gene TRBD1, 6 bases. In germline, CDR1 is MNHEY, CDR2 SVGEGT. Trimming shortened V by 2 bases and J by 2 bases, and 21 bases separated the two germline ends. The CDR3 has 18 residues. DNA of the CDR3: TGTGCCAGCAGTTACGGAGCGGGGGGCAAGGGAGGAAACACTGAAGCTTTCTTT. Translation gives CASSYGAGGKGGNTEAFF.

This clonotype was found many times. This rearrangement joins TRBV7-9 to TRBJ2-5; tentatively, D is TRBD2 (5 bases). CDR1 is SEHNR, CDR2 FQNEAQ, per germline (reference sequence). This CDR3 region has 14 residues. The V end was cut by 5 bases, the J end by 4 bases, with 14 bases between. The CDR3 nucleotides are TGTGCCAGCAGCGCAGGAGGCAGTGGAGAGACCCAGTACTTC. It is translated as CASSAGGSGETQYF. The complete variable domain, with remaining parts taken from reference TRBV7-9 and TRBJ2-5, reads DTGVSQNPRHKITKRGQNVTFRCDPISEHNRLYWYRQTLGQGPEFLTYFQNEAQLEKSRLLSDRFSAERPKGSFSTLEIQRTEQGDSAMYLCASSAGGSGETQYFGPGTRLLVL.